Below are 24 T cell receptor beta chains sequenced from a single sample in a study of beta chain features in type 1 diabetes. No cognate antigen is known for these TCRs. Study conclusions and caveats: Type 1 diabetes patients had TCRB CDR3s that were shorter (moderately but significantly so) in all four CD4+ subsets.

Expressed TCRB transcripts were sequenced, since all the RNA that had been isolated was reverse transcribed. Only in-frame clones appear in the TCRdb table, and some are missing; sequencing was by immunoSEQ multiplex PCR. Of approximately 730,000 clones detected, 13% appear once; the ten largest clones hold about 0.02%. Sample: naive CD4+ T cells from blood. Receptor source: a man between 18 and 35 years old with type 1 diabetes.

V is TRBV5-1 and J is TRBJ2-7; 10 nucleotides agree with TRBD2. CDR1 is SGHRS and CDR2 is YFSETQ in the germline V gene. The CDR3 is made up of 15 amino acids. V shed 4 bases, J shed 2 bases, and the junction held 6 bases outside the gene matches. For the CDR3, the DNA is TGCGCCAGCAGCGTCACTAGCGGGGTTGCCTACGAGCAGTACTTC. Encoded protein: CASSVTSGVAYEQYF.

This clone was counted a few times. V gene TRBV2 combines with J gene TRBJ2-2, with a possible D match to TRBD2 (5 bases). Trimming removed 8 bases from V and 2 bases from J, with 9 bases in between. Germline CDR1 reads SNHLY; CDR2 reads FYNNEI. CDR3 size: 13 residues. CDR3 loop: CASQRENTGELFF. The CDR3 bases are TGTGCCAGCCAGAGGGAAAACACCGGGGAGCTGTTTTTT. The variable domain in full, with the rest retrieved from reference TRBV2 and TRBJ2-2, is EPEVTQTPSHQVTQMGQEVILRCVPISNHLYFYWYRQILGQKVEFLVSFYNNEISEKSEIFDDQFSVERPDGSNFTLKIRSTKLEDSAMYFCASQRENTGELFFGEGSRLTVL.

V is TRBV30 and J is TRBJ2-7; TRBD1 agrees at 8 bases. V lost 2 bases and J lost 3; bases outside the gene matches: 3. The CDR3 has 13 residues. Germline V gene sequence: CDR1 GTSNPN, CDR2 SVGIG (reference sequence). The CDR3 nucleotides read TGTGCCTGGAGTTTAGGACAGGGCTACGAGCAGTACTTC. This sequence encodes CAWSLGQGYEQYF.

This clone was counted between two and nine times. This chain joins TRBV5-4 and TRBJ1-1; a weak D match, TRBD1 (5 bases). CDR3 size: 13 residues. Trimming pared 2 bases from V and 5 bases from J, leaving 10 bases between. Germline CDR1 reads SGHNT; CDR2 reads YYREEE (reference sequence). The CDR3 reads CASSFWGSTEAFF. CDR3 nucleotide sequence: TGTGCCAGCAGCTTTTGGGGGTCGACTGAAGCTTTCTTT.

The chain employs TRBV6-5 and TRBJ2-7; 12 bases agree with TRBD2. Germline loops: CDR1 MNHEY, CDR2 SVGAGI. Trimming at V came to 5 bases and at J to 9 bases, leaving 11 bases not matched to a gene. This CDR3 is built from 15 residues. The CDR3 bases are TGTGCCAGCAGTCCAGGGACTAGCGGGCGAGCCGGGCAGTACTTC. Its protein product is CASSPGTSGRAGQYF.

Points on this clone: An end of the junction does not agree with germline; a read error may underlie this. This chain uses TRBV7-3 with TRBJ1-2; TRBD1 might be the D (5 bases). This CDR3 comprises 12 residues. The germline V gene has CDR1 SGHTA and CDR2 FQGTGA. The DNA of the CDR3 is TGTGCCAGCAGCTTAAGATCAGGGAGTCTCGCCTTC. The encoded protein is CASSLRSGSLAF.

This clone was detected a few times. This sequence joins TRBV6-5 and TRBJ2-5, with a weak D call TRBD1 (6 bases). The CDR3 sequence is 15 residues long. Germline values: CDR1 MNHEY, CDR2 SVGAGI. Trimming removed 2 bases at V and 2 bases at J, with 12 bases between. In DNA form, the CDR3 reads TGTGCCAGCAGTTACCAGGGGCGTGGACAAGAGACCCAGTACTTC. Translation: CASSYQGRGQETQYF.

V and J are TRBV5-5 and TRBJ2-7, with TRBD1 matching 7 bases. Per germline, CDR1 SGHKS and CDR2 YYEKEE (reference sequence). V dropped 4 bases and J dropped 8; count of bases not matched to a gene: 15. The CDR3 consists of 15 residues. CDR3: CASSLGDSITLKQYF. In DNA form, the CDR3 reads TGTGCCAGCAGCCTGGGGGACAGCATTACCTTGAAGCAGTACTTC.

Remarks on this clone: The same CDR3 can be traced to other DNA sequences in this sample. This chain connects TRBV7-9 to TRBJ2-3; D is unclear. V lost 5 bases to trimming and J lost 0 bases, with 6 bases between them. The length of the CDR3 is 13 residues. Germline CDR1 SEHNR, CDR2 FQNEAQ (reference sequence). The CDR3 here is CASSLGSTDTQYF. DNA of the CDR3: TGTGCCAGCAGCCTGGGCAGCACAGATACGCAGTATTTT.

This clone has only a few counts. This sequence joins TRBV28 and TRBJ2-1; a possible D gene is TRBD1 (6 bases). The ends were cut back, 1 base at V and 0 bases at J, with 19 bases in the middle. The CDR3 covers 19 residues. The V gene's germline CDR1 is MDHEN and CDR2 SYDVKM. CDR3 coding DNA: TGTGCCAGCAGTTTATTTCTTGGCAGGGGAACGAGCTCCTACAATGAGCAGTTCTTC. As protein: CASSLFLGRGTSSYNEQFF.

The genes are TRBV27 and TRBJ2-3; D gene uncertain. Trimming removed 8 bases at V and 8 bases at J, with 20 bases between. The CDR3 has 14 amino acids. CDR1 and CDR2 from the germline V gene are MNHEY and SMNVEV (reference sequence). Here the CDR3 DNA reads TGTGCCAGCGTGGCCAGGCCATATCTTGGTACGCAGTATTTT. Its protein product is CASVARPYLGTQYF.

As concerns this clone: An end of the junction differs from the germline gene, which may be a read error. The chain uses TRBV6-6 and TRBJ2-5; D unresolved. The germline V gene encodes CDR1 MNHNY and CDR2 SVGAGI (reference sequence). The CDR3 sequence is 12 residues long. CDR3 region: CASSYSLAGPHF. CDR3 nucleotides: TGTGCCAGCAGTTACTCATTAGCCGGGCCTCACTTC.

J is TRBJ2-1 and V is TRBV14, with 7 bases lining up with TRBD1. V shed 4 bases and J 4 bases; nucleotides not matched to a gene: 4. The CDR3 has 14 residues. Looked up from germline, CDR1 is SGHDN and CDR2 is FVKESK. CDR3: CASSPGTAYNEQFF. CDR3 DNA: TGTGCCAGCAGCCCCGGGACAGCTTACAATGAGCAGTTCTTC.

The chain uses TRBV18 and TRBJ2-7; D possibly uses TRBD1 or TRBD2 (5 bases each). Germline V gives CDR1 KGHSH, CDR2 LQKENI. Deletions cut 3 bases from V and 6 bases from J, with 15 bases between. The CDR3 extends over 14 amino acids. This chain's CDR3 is CASSPLVARGEQYF. The CDR3 nucleotides read TGTGCCAGCTCACCGTTAGTAGCGAGGGGCGAGCAGTACTTC.

This clone was seen more than once but under ten times. The identical CDR3 is also encoded by other nucleotide sequences in the sample. The chain couples TRBV7-2 to TRBJ1-1; D is uncertain. Germline CDR1 reads SGHTA; CDR2 reads FQGNSA. The CDR3 extends over 11 amino acids. Trimming removed 2 bases at V and 8 bases at J, with 6 bases between. CDR3 amino acids: CASSLFREAFF. In nucleotides, the CDR3 is TGTGCCAGCAGCTTATTCAGGGAAGCTTTCTTT.

This clone has only a few counts. The V gene is TRBV27, the J gene TRBJ1-2; 9 positions agree with TRBD1. The germline gives CDR1 MNHEY, CDR2 SMNVEV (reference sequence). The CDR3 loop spans 13 amino acids. V lost 6 bases and J lost 6; bases outside the gene matches: 5. The CDR3 DNA is TGTGCCAGCAGACCGGGGACAGGGCATGGCTACACCTTC. Its protein is CASRPGTGHGYTF.

The chain links TRBV5-6 to TRBJ2-7; no firm D call. Germline values: CDR1 SGHDT, CDR2 YYEEEE. This CDR3 spans 15 amino acids. Trimming took 0 bases from V and 0 from J, leaving 10 bases between them. The CDR3 loop is CASSLVPISSYEQYF. The CDR3 coding sequence is TGTGCCAGCAGCTTGGTACCGATTAGCTCCTACGAGCAGTACTTC.

In its sample, this clone was seen a few times. The chain couples TRBV29-1 to TRBJ1-1, with 8 bases lining up with TRBD1. The length of the CDR3 is 13 residues. J was trimmed by 4 bases and V by 6 bases; bases with no gene match: 7. The germline CDR1 and CDR2 sequences are SQVTM and ANQGSEA. CDR3 loop: CSVGPQGGTEAFF. The CDR3 DNA is TGCAGCGTCGGACCACAGGGGGGCACTGAAGCTTTCTTT.

This clone was found a few times. The chain combines TRBV30 with TRBJ2-1, with 9 bases lining up with TRBD1. CDR1 GTSNPN and CDR2 SVGIG come from the germline V gene (reference sequence). The CDR3 loop spans 11 amino acids. V dropped 3 bases and J dropped 15; count of bases not matched to a gene: 6. CDR3 protein: CAWSAGTGWFF. In nucleotides, the CDR3 is TGTGCCTGGAGCGCAGGGACAGGGTGGTTCTTC.

This chain uses TRBV7-3 with TRBJ2-3; the match to TRBD2 covers 8 bases. There are 16 residues in the CDR3. CDR1 SGHTA and CDR2 FQGTGA come from the germline V gene. V was pared by 5 bases and J by 1 base, with 8 bases of the junction left unmatched. CDR3 bases: TGTGCCAGCAGCCGGGGACTAGAAGCAGGCACAGATACGCAGTATTTT. Translation gives CASSRGLEAGTDTQYF.

With regard to this clone: One end of the junction varies from germline; a read error may be responsible. The V gene is TRBV7-7, the J gene TRBJ2-1, with D maybe TRBD2 (5 bases). This CDR3 has 15 residues. Germline V CDR1 and CDR2: SSHAT, FNYEAQ (reference sequence). CDR3 DNA: TGTGCTAGCAGCTTCGGGGTACTAGCCTACAATGAGCAGTTCTTC. Its translation is CASSFGVLAYNEQFF.

The chain combines TRBV9 with TRBJ2-7; the D gene is possibly TRBD1 (6 bases). CDR1 and CDR2 (germline): SGDLS, YYNGEE. The CDR3 runs 15 residues. The V and J ends lost 4 bases and 2 bases respectively, with 16 bases between them. The CDR3 region is CASSNRSDRTYEQYF. The CDR3, as DNA: TGTGCCAGCAGCAACAGAAGCGACAGGACCTACGAGCAGTACTTC.

The rearrangement joins TRBV6-1 to TRBJ1-1; D gene ambiguous. The germline V gene encodes CDR1 MNHNS and CDR2 SASEGT. CDR3 length equals 14 residues. Trimming left V 7 bases short and J 0 bases short, with 12 bases between. The CDR3: CASTLGGMNTEAFF. CDR3 in DNA: TGTGCCAGCACCTTGGGAGGGATGAACACTGAAGCTTTCTTT.

This sequence joins TRBV5-1 and TRBJ1-6; TRBD1 matches 9 bases. The CDR3 is 15 amino acids. Germline V gene sequence: CDR1 SGHRS, CDR2 YFSETQ. V gave up 0 bases and J gave up 10 bases; unmatched junction bases: 5. The CDR3 protein is CASSLAGQGRSPLHF. For the CDR3, the DNA is TGCGCCAGCAGCTTGGCGGGACAGGGCCGATCACCCCTCCACTTT.